The clone carrying this T cell receptor (beta chain) was detected once. Patients of the Seattle cohort, enrolled during active infection, were followed longitudinally. This record belongs to a study of blood T cell repertoires in COVID-19. Method: immunoSEQ multiplex PCR; TCRdb's copy keeps in-frame clones and lacks some. The table records approximately 250,000 clones, roughly 88% of them present only once. Source material: peripheral blood. The clonotype comes from a woman older than 75 with COVID-19, enrolled during active disease.

CDR3 loop: CASRLFLGNMNTEAFF. CDR3 DNA sequence: TGTGCCAGCAGACTCTTCCTGGGCAACATGAACACTGAAGCTTTCTTT. The chain is built from TRBV3-1 (or the pseudogene TRBV3-2) and TRBJ1-1; D not certain. This CDR3 has 16 residues. Germline V gene lookup returns CDR1 LGHDT and CDR2 YNNKEL (reference sequence). V was pared by 6 bases and J by 0 bases, with 17 bases between.